Below, 26 T cell receptor beta chains from the same sample are listed, as sequenced in a study of T cell changes during pregnancy in multiple sclerosis. Libraries were prepared by immunoSEQ multiplex PCR; TCRdb keeps only in-frame clonotypes and omits some of them. This sample yields about 15,000 clones, of which roughly 84% are seen a single time; roughly a sixth belongs to the top ten. Sample: CD8+ T cells from peripheral blood mononuclear cells, taken in the third trimester of pregnancy. These receptors originate from a female donor in good health, enrolled as a control in a pregnancy study.

The chain links TRBV4-3 to TRBJ2-7, with D possibly matching TRBD2 (6 bases). The germline gives CDR1 LGHNA, CDR2 YSLEER. Trimming took off 4 bases at V and 6 bases at J, with 13 bases between the two ends. CDR3 length: 13 amino acids. The CDR3 DNA is TGCGCCAGCAGCCCAGGACGGGGGATCGAGCAGTACTTC. Protein: CASSPGRGIEQYF.

V and J are TRBV29-1 and TRBJ1-1, with 9 bases that match TRBD1. The CDR3 loop spans 12 amino acids. CDR1 and CDR2 (germline): SQVTM, ANQGSEA. With V trimmed by 7 bases and J by 5 bases, 5 bases remained unmatched. The CDR3 DNA follows: TGCAGCGCTTTGACAGGGGGAACTGAAGCTTTCTTT. It is translated as CSALTGGTEAFF. The variable domain in full, with the rest retrieved from reference TRBV29-1 and TRBJ1-1, is SAVISQKPSRDICQRGTSLTIQCQVDSQVTMMFWYRQQPGQSLTLIATANQGSEATYESGFVIDKFPISRPNLTFSTLTVSNMSPEDSSIYLCSALTGGTEAFFGQGTRLTVV.

The rearrangement links TRBV5-4 to TRBJ2-1; 14 bases align to TRBD2. This CDR3 is 14 amino acids long. CDR1 SGHNT and CDR2 YYREEE come from the germline V gene (reference sequence). The ends lost 9 bases at V and 10 bases at J; junction bases unmatched: 9. CDR3 nucleotides: TGTGCCATCCCAACGAGGACTAGCGGGGGGGAGCAGTTCTTC. This codes for CAIPTRTSGGEQFF.

The chain couples TRBV12-5 to TRBJ1-3; no reliable D call. Germline V CDR1 and CDR2: LGHNT, FRNRAP. Trimming stripped 6 bases from V and 5 bases from J, with 11 bases between. The CDR3 is 13 amino acids. Written as DNA, the CDR3 is TGTGCTAGTGGCCCCGGGATCCGAAACACCATATATTTT. This encodes CASGPGIRNTIYF.

V and J are TRBV10-3 and TRBJ2-1; D might be TRBD2 (7 bases). The germline gives CDR1 ENHRY, CDR2 SYGVKD. V lost 0 bases and J lost 5, with 14 bases in between. There are 16 residues in the CDR3. The CDR3 DNA reads TGTGCCATCAGTGAGTCGGGGGGGGGCCTCAACAATGAGCAGTTCTTC. It yields the protein CAISESGGGLNNEQFF.

V gene TRBV5-1 combines with J gene TRBJ2-1; 9 nucleotides align to TRBD2. This CDR3 is built from 16 residues. Germline V gene data show CDR1 as SGHRS and CDR2 as YFSETQ. The junction had 6 bases not matched to a gene; V was cut back by 4 bases and J by 1 base. The CDR3 sequence is CASSPTSGPSYNEQFF. Here the CDR3 DNA reads TGCGCCAGCAGCCCTACTAGCGGGCCTTCCTACAATGAGCAGTTCTTC.

This chain links TRBV19 with TRBJ2-3; 7 bases line up with TRBD1. This CDR3 comprises 15 residues. V dropped 8 bases and J dropped 0; count of bases not matched to a gene: 8. Germline-derived CDR1 and CDR2 are LNHDA and SQIVND (reference sequence). The CDR3 here is CASAGADRSTDTQYF. In DNA, the CDR3 is TGTGCCAGTGCCGGGGCGGACAGGAGCACAGATACGCAGTATTTT.

This clone appeared a few times. V and J are TRBV29-1 and TRBJ1-1; 8 bases map to TRBD1. This CDR3 spans 16 amino acids. Germline CDR1 reads SQVTM; CDR2 reads ANQGSEA. The V gene end was trimmed by 6 bases and the J gene end by 2 bases; junction bases not matched to a gene: 14. The CDR3 loop is CSVHDRGAGLNTEAFF. For the CDR3, the DNA is TGCAGCGTCCACGACAGGGGAGCAGGGTTAAACACTGAAGCTTTCTTT. The full variable domain, in which reference TRBV29-1 and TRBJ1-1 provide the parts outside the CDR3, is SAVISQKPSRDICQRGTSLTIQCQVDSQVTMMFWYRQQPGQSLTLIATANQGSEATYESGFVIDKFPISRPNLTFSTLTVSNMSPEDSSIYLCSVHDRGAGLNTEAFFGQGTRLTVV.

The chain has TRBV30 and TRBJ2-6; D is unclear. V was cut by 2 bases and J by 0 bases, with 5 bases left in between. CDR3 length: 14 amino acids. From germline, CDR1 is GTSNPN and CDR2 SVGIG (reference sequence). The CDR3 region is CAWSFYSGANVLTF. CDR3 DNA sequence: TGTGCCTGGAGTTTTTACTCTGGGGCCAACGTCCTGACTTTC.

This rearrangement joins TRBV4-3 to TRBJ2-2, with 10 nucleotides matching TRBD2. This CDR3 region has 19 residues. The germline CDR1 and CDR2 sequences are LGHNA and YSLEER. V was clipped by 2 bases and J by 0 bases; unmatched bases: 9. CDR3: CASSQWTSGELPNTGELFF. The CDR3, as DNA: TGCGCCAGCAGCCAATGGACTAGCGGAGAACTTCCGAACACCGGGGAGCTGTTTTTT.

This clone came up once. The chain recombines TRBV4-3 with TRBJ2-7, with D possibly TRBD1 on 5 matching bases. V was cut by 0 bases and J by 3 bases, with 6 bases left in between. Germline loops: CDR1 LGHNA, CDR2 YSLEER. The CDR3 contains 13 residues. The CDR3 loop is CASSQDRDYEQYF. DNA for the CDR3: TGCGCCAGCAGCCAAGACAGGGACTACGAGCAGTACTTC.

This chain links TRBV27 with TRBJ1-5; 11 nucleotides agree with TRBD1. Trimming removed 0 bases from V and 7 bases from J; junction bases left unmatched: 2. The CDR3 covers 15 residues. CDR1 is MNHEY and CDR2 is SMNVEV in the germline V gene (reference sequence). The CDR3 DNA follows: TGTGCCAGCAGTTTATCGGGACAGGGGGGACAGCCCCAGCATTTT. Amino acids: CASSLSGQGGQPQHF.

The chain combines TRBV19 with TRBJ1-5; TRBD1 might be the D (5 bases). V lost 9 bases and J 3 bases, leaving 12 bases between the germline ends. There are 13 residues in the CDR3. Germline V gene lookup returns CDR1 LNHDA and CDR2 SQIVND (reference sequence). This CDR3 is CASWGVSNQPQHF. The CDR3, as DNA: TGTGCCAGCTGGGGGGTCTCCAATCAGCCCCAGCATTTT. The variable domain in full, completed from reference TRBV19 and TRBJ1-5, reads DGGITQSPKYLFRKEGQNVTLSCEQNLNHDAMYWYRQDPGQGLRLIYYSQIVNDFQKGDIAEGYSVSREKKESFPLTVTSAQKNPTAFYLCASWGVSNQPQHFGDGTRLSIL.

This clone occurred once. The chain is built from TRBV4-1 and TRBJ1-1; 9 bases match TRBD1. Germline CDR1 and CDR2: MGHRA and YSYEKL. Trimming cost V 3 bases and J 8 bases; bases outside gene matches: 1. The CDR3 has 12 residues. The CDR3 loop is CASSHTGGEAFF. The CDR3 DNA reads as TGCGCCAGCAGCCATACAGGGGGCGAAGCTTTCTTT.

The chain links TRBV29-1 to TRBJ2-2, with 8 bases lining up with TRBD1. There are 13 residues in the CDR3. Germline assignment: CDR1 SQVTM and CDR2 ANQGSEA. J gave up 3 bases and V 8 bases, and 5 bases lay outside the gene matches. The CDR3 spells CSTSGGDTGELFF. CDR3 sequence (DNA): TGCAGCACGTCAGGGGGCGACACCGGGGAGCTGTTTTTT.

In this sample, this clone turned up once. Other DNA sequences from this sample encode an identical CDR3 as well. The chain combines TRBV9 with TRBJ2-7; 8 bases align to TRBD1. In germline, CDR1 is SGDLS, CDR2 YYNGEE. The V gene end was trimmed by 0 bases and the J gene end by 0 bases; junction bases not matched to a gene: 2. The CDR3 totals 15 residues. CDR3: CASSVGTGSSYEQYF. DNA of the CDR3: TGTGCCAGCAGCGTAGGGACAGGGAGCTCCTACGAGCAGTACTTC.

V is TRBV19 and J is TRBJ1-1, with D tentatively TRBD1 (6 bases). V lost 8 bases and J 5 bases, leaving 21 bases between the germline ends. CDR3 length: 15 residues. Germline loops: CDR1 LNHDA, CDR2 SQIVND (reference sequence). CDR3 sequence reads: CASGYGMRGGTEAFF. CDR3 bases: TGTGCCAGTGGCTATGGAATGAGGGGGGGGACTGAAGCTTTCTTT.

This chain connects TRBV27 to TRBJ2-1; D is possibly TRBD1 (6 bases). CDR3 length equals 15 residues. Trimming pared 6 bases from V and 6 bases from J, leaving 18 bases between. CDR1 is MNHEY and CDR2 is SMNVEV in the germline V gene (reference sequence). CDR3: CASSFRPDSPNEQFF. The CDR3 coding sequence is TGTGCCAGCAGCTTCCGCCCGGACAGTCCCAATGAGCAGTTCTTC.

Comments on this clone: A much larger clonotype is one base distant, so this may be a read error. Other nucleotide sequences in the sample specify the same CDR3. CDR3 amino acids: CASSGTGIIQPQHF. The CDR3 DNA is TGTGCCAGCAGTGGGACAGGGATCATTCAGCCCCAGCATTTT. The rearrangement joins TRBV27 to TRBJ1-5; 9 nucleotides align to TRBD1. With 5 bases clipped from V and 6 bases from J, the junction kept 5 bases outside the gene matches. The CDR3 is 14 residues long. Germline assignment: CDR1 MNHEY and CDR2 SMNVEV (reference sequence).

This clone was seen more than once but under ten times. The V call is TRBV19, the J call TRBJ1-5, with 11 positions matching TRBD1. The germline V gene encodes CDR1 LNHDA and CDR2 SQIVND (reference sequence). The CDR3 is 15 amino acids. V gave up 4 bases and J gave up 3 bases; unmatched junction bases: 2. The chain's CDR3 is CASSRDRGNNQPQHF. CDR3 coding DNA: TGTGCCAGTAGTAGGGACAGGGGGAACAATCAGCCCCAGCATTTT.

This clone was found a few times. V is TRBV19 and J is TRBJ1-1; D not certain. Trimming pared 6 bases from V and 1 base from J, leaving 12 bases between. Germline V gives CDR1 LNHDA, CDR2 SQIVND (reference sequence). This CDR3 is built from 14 residues. CDR3 in amino acids: CASSNRVRNTEAFF. DNA for the CDR3: TGTGCCAGTAGCAATCGGGTGAGGAACACTGAAGCTTTCTTT.

This rearrangement joins TRBV7-9 to TRBJ1-2, with TRBD1 matching 7 bases. CDR1 is SEHNR, CDR2 FQNEAQ, per germline (reference sequence). This CDR3 is built from 15 residues. V was clipped by 0 bases and J by 2 bases; unmatched bases: 3. CDR3 in DNA: TGTGCCAGCAGCTTAGCAGGGGGCCTAAACTATGGCTACACCTTC. This translates into CASSLAGGLNYGYTF.

The V and J genes are TRBV5-1 and TRBJ2-7; D is uncertain. The CDR3 totals 17 residues. Germline CDR1 SGHRS, CDR2 YFSETQ. V lost 4 bases to trimming and J lost 1 base, with 21 bases between them. Written as DNA, the CDR3 is TGCGCCAGCAGCCAATTTGTGAGAGCTTTTGTGTCCTACGAGCAGTACTTC. The encoded protein is CASSQFVRAFVSYEQYF.

The chain combines TRBV2 with TRBJ1-2; 8 nucleotides align to TRBD1. Per the germline V gene, CDR1 is SNHLY and CDR2 is FYNNEI. The CDR3 totals 15 residues. The V and J ends lost 3 bases and 3 bases, in that order; junction bases with no gene match: 6. This CDR3 is CASSEGQGADYGYTF. CDR3 nucleotide sequence: TGTGCCAGCAGTGAGGGGCAGGGGGCAGACTATGGCTACACCTTC.

The V gene is TRBV2, the J gene TRBJ2-1, with TRBD2 matching 9 bases. The CDR3 sequence is 13 residues long. The trim removed 10 bases at V and 8 bases at J, leaving 9 bases unmatched. The germline gives CDR1 SNHLY, CDR2 FYNNEI. The CDR3 DNA is TGTGCCACCTTAGCGGGAGACCCCGATGAGCAGTTCTTC. Amino acids: CATLAGDPDEQFF.

The chain recombines TRBV25-1 with TRBJ2-2, with a tentative D call TRBD2 (7 bases). V lost 7 bases and J lost 3, with 15 bases in between. The CDR3 covers 15 residues. Germline CDR1 and CDR2: MGHDK and SYGVNS. The CDR3 DNA reads TGTGCCAGCATTCCGGCGGGGGCGTACACCGGGGAGCTGTTTTTT. This sequence encodes CASIPAGAYTGELFF. Complete variable domain (other parts from reference TRBV25-1 and TRBJ2-2): EADIYQTPRYLVIGTGKKITLECSQTMGHDKMYWYQQDPGMELHLIHYSYGVNSTEKGDLSSESTVSRIRTEHFPLTLESARPSHTSQYLCASIPAGAYTGELFFGEGSRLTVL.